What follows are 8 T cell receptor beta chains derived from one specimen sequenced in a study of blood T cell repertoires in COVID-19. Clones were read by immunoSEQ multiplex PCR, and TCRdb kept only the in-frame ones, dropping some. Here the sample spans approximately 52,000 clones, about 91% being singletons. Sequencing input: peripheral blood. The receptors stem from a man aged 50 or older with active COVID-19.

This clone was detected only a few times. The genes are TRBV29-1 and TRBJ2-7; TRBD1 matches at 11 bases. The germline CDR1 and CDR2 sequences are SQVTM and ANQGSEA. After removal of 7 bases from V and 3 bases from J, the junction contained 5 bases not matched to a gene. The CDR3 spans 13 residues. The CDR3 region has the DNA TGCAGCGCTTCCGGGACAGGGGGCTACGAGCAGTACTTC. This encodes CSASGTGGYEQYF.

This clone was counted once. The chain uses TRBV5-1 and TRBJ2-5; TRBD1 matches 12 bases. V shed 0 bases and J 5 bases; nucleotides not matched to a gene: 5. The germline V gene has CDR1 SGHRS and CDR2 YFSETQ. The CDR3 sequence is 16 residues long. CDR3 residues: CASSLGGTGGAETQYF. CDR3 sequence (DNA): TGCGCCAGCAGCTTGGGTGGGACAGGGGGCGCGGAGACCCAGTACTTC.

The V gene is TRBV2, the J gene TRBJ2-1; 12 positions match TRBD2. V was clipped by 6 bases and J by 6 bases; unmatched bases: 9. The CDR3 loop spans 16 amino acids. Looked up from germline, CDR1 is SNHLY and CDR2 is FYNNEI. The CDR3: CASSEMGLAGRNEQFF. DNA of the CDR3: TGTGCCAGCAGCGAGATGGGACTAGCGGGTCGCAATGAGCAGTTCTTC.

The chain has TRBV3-1 (or the pseudogene TRBV3-2) and TRBJ2-7, with 7 bases fitting TRBD2. This CDR3 spans 14 amino acids. V shed 5 bases, J shed 1 base, and the junction held 5 bases outside the gene matches. From germline, CDR1 is LGHDT and CDR2 YNNKEL (reference sequence). CDR3: CASSGRGGSYEQYF. In DNA form, the CDR3 reads TGTGCCAGCAGCGGGCGCGGGGGTTCCTACGAGCAGTACTTC.

The DNA of the CDR3 is TGTGCCAGCAGTCCAGGACTGAGCTATGGCTACACCTTC. Its translation: CASSPGLSYGYTF. The chain employs TRBV6-5 and TRBJ1-2; D ambiguous. CDR1 and CDR2 from the germline V gene are MNHEY and SVGAGI. The CDR3 runs to 13 residues. Trimming took off 5 bases at V and 4 bases at J, with 11 bases between the two ends.

V usage is TRBV11-3 and J usage is TRBJ2-3, with TRBD2 identical over 11 bases. Germline V CDR1 and CDR2: SGHNT, YENEEA. With V trimmed by 5 bases and J by 2 bases, 6 bases remained unmatched. The CDR3 runs 16 residues. CDR3 sequence: CASSQQGLADTDTQYF. In DNA form, the CDR3 reads TGTGCCAGCAGCCAGCAGGGACTAGCGGACACAGATACGCAGTATTTT.

V and J are TRBV19 and TRBJ1-2; D possibly corresponds to TRBD1 (6 bases). The germline V gene encodes CDR1 LNHDA and CDR2 SQIVND (reference sequence). This CDR3 contains 15 residues. Trimming shortened V by 0 bases and J by 3 bases, and 11 bases separated the two germline ends. The chain's CDR3 is CASSIETGAYYGYTF. CDR3 coding DNA: TGTGCCAGTAGTATAGAGACAGGAGCCTACTATGGCTACACCTTC.

J is TRBJ1-2 and V is TRBV6-5; weak D call: TRBD1 (6 bases). The CDR3 runs 15 residues. Germline V gene data show CDR1 as MNHEY and CDR2 as SVGAGI. Trimming took 4 bases from V and 8 from J, leaving 20 bases between them. The CDR3 coding sequence is TGTGCCAGCAGTTCGTTGGACAGACGAAGTCAGGGCTACACCTTC. It codes for CASSSLDRRSQGYTF.